This is a list of T cell receptor beta chains from one sample in a study of T cell repertoires in cytomegalovirus infection. One entry per CDR3 protein, called by TCRdb with MiXCR from the reads. The repertoire holds approximately 730,000 distinct CDR3 sequences, with 33% as singletons. What these receptors recognize is not known. Specimen: cultured PBMCs, collected from culture after CMV antigen stimulation. The receptors stem from a human donor in good health (CMV status not recorded). Some clones in this sample may be carry-over from other donors' samples. Both conserved end residues are part of each CDR3.

v_gene	CDR3aa
TRBV11-2	CASSLVRSNEKLFF
TRBV27	CASSPRPDENNEQFF
TRBV5-1	CASSLQVSGYNEQFF
TRBV7-2	CASSLEVAGRLLAKNIQYF
TRBV20-1	CSARTRGGGTEAFF
TRBV11-3	CASSIRQGEAFF
TRBV20-1	CSASYRDTQYF
TRBV2	CATRGVGGRGDTQYF
TRBV20-1	CSASPRGLAIQETQYF
TRBV7-6	CASSLVGEPGELFF
TRBV12-3/TRBV12-4	CASSSRLAGLYPTSPDTQYF
TRBV7-2	CASSQEGLGYGYTF
TRBV27	CASTRDLNQPQHF
TRBV12-5	CASEPSTGVVEQYF
TRBV20-1	CSARETGGTYEQYF
TRBV7-2	CASSLTSGVQETQYF
TRBV2	CATALGAGTEAFF
TRBV7-2	CASSWAGRGAYYEQYF
TRBV19	CASSIGAVAGTYEQYF
TRBV5-4	CASSAGTGGGNSPLHF
TRBV6-1	CASSDLVRQLSGSTIYF
TRBV7-6	CASSLPSDTEQFF
TRBV29-1	CSAGGGTRGKQYF
TRBV20-1	CSARVGSGNYEQYF
TRBV7-2	CASSFGTGHTGQYF
TRBV19	CASTKAGTGGEQYF
TRBV7-2	CASSSPPGTSGSNEQFF
TRBV24-1	CATSDSAVPAGEATDTQYF
TRBV7-6	CASSSSSGGGNEQYF
TRBV7-2	CASRSTSGAYEQYF
TRBV6-5	CASSKTGADTEAFF
TRBV6-2/TRBV6-3	CASSYGRTLHF
TRBV7-2	CASSFRLAGETNEQFF
TRBV11-3	CASSEQGMGNEQFF
TRBV12-3/TRBV12-4	CASSARQGLGVLTF
TRBV12-3/TRBV12-4	CASSLALVENEQFF
TRBV6-2/TRBV6-3	CASCRGPMGTEAFF
TRBV2	CAGRESGRRSEKLFF
TRBV14	CASSHGDYGYTF
TRBV5-1	CASNRASGDTQYF
TRBV19	CASRALAGNTDTQYF
TRBV2	CASIEGPQAPNEKLFF
TRBV7-2	CASSPRLSSGPSTDTQYF
TRBV14	CASSHEIGWDEGNTIYF
TRBV7-9	CASSLGPPSYF
TRBV6-5	CASRSTGLGSPLHF
TRBV19	CASSPTAFYSNQPQHF
TRBV12-3/TRBV12-4	CASSPGPRGSRQPQHF